The rows below give T cell receptor beta chains drawn from one sample of a study of shared clonotypes between healthy human individuals. Assay used: immunoSEQ multiplex PCR; TCRdb lists only in-frame clones, some missing. The data hold about 1.1 million clones, with approximately 80% observed a single time. Source material: memory CD4+ T cells from PBMCs. Source of these receptors: a man between 18 and 29 years old in good health. Some clones in this sample may be carry-over from other donors' samples. The CDR3 runs from the conserved cysteine through the conserved F or W. The D gene is left open where the match is weak. Rows may omit the clone size; those that give it use once, few, many or a size class.

clone size	D gene	V gene	J gene	CDR3 length	CDR3 protein	CDR3 DNA
-	-	TRBV5-4	TRBJ2-2	18	CASSLAGVWGSGAGELFF	TGTGCCAGCAGCTTGGCCGGTGTGTGGGGGAGTGGGGCCGGGGAGCTGTTTTTT
-	TRBD1	TRBV9	TRBJ1-2	16	CASSVETGTGRSGYTF	TGTGCCAGCAGCGTAGAAACCGGGACAGGAAGAAGTGGCTACACCTTC
-	-	TRBV28	TRBJ1-1	13	CASSLGHALRAFF	TGTGCCAGCAGTTTGGGACACGCCTTACGGGCTTTCTTT
-	-	TRBV28	TRBJ2-1	16	CASSPVEGIPYNEQFF	TGTGCCAGCAGTCCGGTCGAGGGGATCCCATACAATGAGCAGTTCTTC
-	-	TRBV28	TRBJ2-7	13	CASSLSLGPEEYF	TGTGCCAGCAGTCTCTCCCTGGGACCGGAGGAGTACTTC
-	-	TRBV2	TRBJ2-2	13	CASSEEDTGELFF	TGTGCCAGCAGTGAAGAAGACACCGGGGAGCTGTTTTTT
few	-	TRBV30	TRBJ1-4	15	CAWSVPGARGEKLFF	TGTGCCTGGAGTGTACCTGGGGCCCGGGGTGAAAAACTGTTTTTT
many	TRBD1	TRBV7-9	TRBJ2-7	17	CASSLALGTGGIHEQYF	TGTGCCAGCAGCTTAGCGCTCGGGACAGGGGGCATCCACGAGCAGTACTTC
-	-	TRBV28	TRBJ2-3	16	CASSRIQGLYTDTQYF	TGTGCCAGCAGTCGAATACAGGGTTTATACACAGATACGCAGTATTTT
-	-	TRBV15	TRBJ2-3	14	CATSRGESTDTQYF	TGTGCCACCAGCAGGGGGGAGTCCACAGATACGCAGTATTTT
few	-	TRBV2	TRBJ2-3	16	CASSALGGLSTDTQYF	TGTGCCAGCAGTGCCCTCGGCGGGTTAAGCACAGATACGCAGTATTTT
-	-	TRBV6-1	TRBJ2-5	13	CASSGGQGETQYF	TGTGCCAGCAGTGGTGGGCAGGGAGAGACCCAGTACTTC
-	TRBD2	TRBV11-1	TRBJ2-5	17	CASSPGLAWKDQETQYF	TGTGCCAGCAGCCCAGGACTAGCTTGGAAGGATCAAGAGACCCAGTACTTC
-	-	TRBV28	TRBJ2-7	13	CASSPPRRAEQYF	TGTGCCAGCAGTCCTCCTCGGAGGGCAGAGCAGTACTTC
-	-	TRBV11-3	TRBJ2-1	14	CASSLGGVVNEQFF	TGTGCCAGCAGCTTGGGGGGAGTAGTGAATGAGCAGTTCTTC
few	TRBD2	TRBV11-2	TRBJ2-1	12	CASSLEAGEEFF	TGTGCCAGCAGCTTAGAAGCGGGAGAGGAGTTCTTC
few	-	TRBV28	TRBJ1-2	15	CASSLYLRGLDGYTF	TGTGCCAGCAGTCTATATCTGCGGGGGCTCGATGGCTACACCTTC
-	-	TRBV10-3	TRBJ1-2	15	CAISGIGREGHGYTF	TGTGCCATCAGTGGGATAGGCAGGGAAGGTCATGGCTACACCTTC
-	-	TRBV6-6	TRBJ1-5	15	CASSPGGGVYKPQHF	TGTGCCAGCAGCCCGGGGGGGGGAGTCTATAAGCCCCAGCATTTT
few	-	TRBV5-1	TRBJ2-1	16	CASSLEPTGGYNEQFF	TGCGCCAGCAGCTTGGAGCCAACCGGGGGTTACAATGAGCAGTTCTTC
once	-	TRBV19	TRBJ1-2	17	CASSILDAGAGGGGYTF	TGTGCCAGTAGTATACTCGACGCCGGAGCGGGGGGCGGTGGCTACACCTTC
-	TRBD1	TRBV7-3	TRBJ2-3	12	CASSPKQGPQYF	TGTGCCAGCAGCCCGAAACAGGGGCCGCAGTATTTT
-	-	TRBV7-2	TRBJ2-2	13	CASSLVWAGELFF	TGTGCCAGCAGCTTAGTTTGGGCCGGGGAGCTGTTTTTT
-	-	TRBV29-1	TRBJ2-1	16	CSVGGSAVHSYNEQFF	TGCAGCGTTGGGGGTTCAGCGGTTCACTCCTACAATGAGCAGTTCTTC
-	TRBD2	TRBV7-9	TRBJ2-1	16	CASSPLGASGRLGQFF	TGTGCCAGCAGCCCCTTAGGGGCTAGCGGGAGGCTCGGGCAGTTCTTC
-	-	TRBV6-1	TRBJ1-3	15	CASSGGRSSGNTIYF	TGTGCCAGCAGTGGTGGGAGGTCCTCTGGAAACACCATATATTTT
-	-	TRBV30	TRBJ2-7	17	CAWSVLTLAFLTYEQYF	TGTGCCTGGAGTGTATTGACGTTAGCGTTCTTAACCTACGAGCAGTACTTC
-	TRBD1	TRBV5-6	TRBJ1-2	13	CASSLDRGRGYTF	TGTGCCAGCAGCCTGGACAGGGGGCGAGGCTACACCTTC
-	TRBD1	TRBV28	TRBJ1-3	14	CASSLDRERNTIYF	TGTGCCAGCAGCCTAGACAGGGAAAGAAACACCATATATTTT
-	-	TRBV21-1	TRBJ1-3	13	CARDSHSGNTIYF	TGTGCCAGGGACAGCCACTCTGGAAACACCATATATTTT
-	-	TRBV10-1	TRBJ2-1	15	CASSEGQTRLNEQFF	TGCGCCAGCAGTGAGGGACAGACTAGACTCAATGAGCAGTTCTTC
few	-	TRBV7-6	TRBJ2-7	13	CASSPFREGEQYF	TGTGCCAGCAGCCCCTTTCGGGAAGGGGAGCAGTACTTC
-	-	TRBV5-1	TRBJ1-6	13	CASSLRRYSPLHF	TGCGCCAGCAGCTTAAGGAGATACTCACCCCTCCACTTT
-	TRBD1	TRBV29-1	TRBJ1-2	13	CSVADRGRAGYTF	TGCAGCGTTGCCGACAGGGGACGCGCTGGCTACACCTTC
-	TRBD1	TRBV4-1	TRBJ2-7	16	CASSQGTGGLMYEQYF	TGCGCCAGCAGCCAAGGGACAGGGGGTCTAATGTACGAGCAGTACTTC
-	-	TRBV2	TRBJ2-1	12	CASLLVHNEQFF	TGTGCCAGCTTACTAGTTCACAATGAGCAGTTCTTC
-	-	TRBV7-2	TRBJ1-2	15	CASSLVYGGSNGYTF	TGTGCCAGCAGCTTAGTTTACGGGGGGTCGAATGGCTACACCTTC
-	-	TRBV7-8	TRBJ2-3	17	CASSLGSRRGSTDTQYF	TGTGCCAGCAGCTTAGGATCCCGCAGGGGTAGTACAGATACGCAGTATTTT
once	-	TRBV5-1	TRBJ2-1	14	CASSLVGGNNEQFF	TGCGCCAGCAGCTTGGTCGGGGGTAACAATGAGCAGTTCTTC
few	TRBD2	TRBV9	TRBJ2-1	14	CASSGVAGNNEQFF	TGTGCCAGCAGCGGGGTAGCGGGGAACAATGAGCAGTTCTTC
-	-	TRBV6-1	TRBJ2-3	14	CASRRGTPADTQYF	TGTGCCAGCAGGCGAGGAACGCCGGCAGATACGCAGTATTTT
few	-	TRBV9	TRBJ1-4	15	CASSVQDSNNEKLFF	TGTGCCAGCAGCGTACAAGACAGCAACAATGAAAAACTGTTTTTT
-	TRBD1	TRBV6-5	TRBJ1-5	14	CASSPSRGGKPQHF	TGTGCCAGCAGCCCTTCCAGGGGGGGAAAGCCCCAGCATTTT
-	TRBD1	TRBV27	TRBJ2-2	14	CASRRTGDTGELFF	TGTGCCAGCAGACGGACAGGGGACACCGGGGAGCTGTTTTTT
-	TRBD1	TRBV2	TRBJ2-4	14	CASSESRGINIQYF	TGTGCCAGCAGTGAAAGCAGGGGGATAAACATTCAGTACTTC
few	-	TRBV5-6	TRBJ1-3	13	CASSGGPGNTIYF	TGTGCCAGCAGCGGGGGTCCTGGAAACACCATATATTTT
-	TRBD2	TRBV5-1	TRBJ2-1	15	CASSLELAGVNEQFF	TGCGCCAGCAGCTTGGAACTAGCGGGAGTAAATGAGCAGTTCTTC
many	TRBD1	TRBV5-1	TRBJ2-7	15	CASSLSGTGVYEQYF	TGCGCCAGCAGCTTGTCTGGGACAGGGGTCTACGAGCAGTACTTC
-	-	TRBV7-2	TRBJ2-5	13	CASSLGRQETQYF	TGTGCCAGCAGCTTGGGCAGACAAGAGACCCAGTACTTC
-	TRBD1	TRBV4-3	TRBJ1-2	14	CASSPVQGTYGYTF	TGCGCCAGCAGCCCGGTACAGGGGACCTATGGCTACACCTTC
-	-	TRBV29-1	TRBJ1-1	14	CSVNTGTTNTEAFF	TGCAGCGTCAATACCGGGACGACGAACACTGAAGCTTTCTTT
-	TRBD2	TRBV7-2	TRBJ2-7	16	CASSLAPSGGTYEQYF	TGTGCCAGCAGCTTAGCGCCTAGCGGGGGCACCTACGAGCAGTACTTC